This T cell receptor (beta chain) derives from a study of cytomegalovirus exposure and HLA in healthy donors (dated by TCRdb to about 2017). As for the study more broadly: An earlier analysis of approximately 550 of the donors reported 250 to 300 Gb of sequence data and around 120 million unique TCR beta sequences from about 200 million T cells. The T cell repertoires of some 670 subjects were profiled by immunosequencing and related to cytomegalovirus serostatus. Donor age, sex, ethnicity and CMV serostatus were compiled together with the repertoire data. HLA typing covered class I and class II loci at four-digit resolution. Rather than drawing on any new phenotypic data, the later analysis identified candidate immune exposures from TCR beta sequences and the way those sequences occurred across donors. Every discovery cohort repertoire had been produced on one sequencing platform. Roughly five DR-DQ haplotypes were handled as single units for association and clustering because linkage in the cohort was strong. Among the roughly 400 genotyped donors, around 81% belonged to the genetic ancestry cluster associated with self-reported Caucasian donors. To predict cytomegalovirus infection status, the study brought together high-throughput TCR immunosequencing, statistical association of individual TCRs with disease status, and machine learning. The aim of the study was to test whether cataloging public T cell receptors could identify signatures of past pathogen exposure. An earlier analysis of 587 of the donors used high-throughput TCR beta sequencing to judge whether each TCR beta V gene segment behaved as functional or pseudogenic. About 280 gigabases of sequencing data and 70 million to 95 million unique TCR sequences made up an early release that covered 500 to 650 HLA-typed donors. In addition to the first cohort of around 670 subjects, a separate validation cohort of approximately 130 different subjects was used. Across approximately 420 genotyped donors of the cohort, an average of about 240,000 unique TCR beta nucleotide sequences per donor were sequenced, and roughly a sixth of those sequences were non-productive. A later analysis re-examined previously published TCR beta repertoires from more than 650 donors and added high-resolution HLA genotyping to investigate patterns of TCR occurrence. Typing coverage varied by locus: roughly 620-640 donors for A, B, C, DRB1 and DQB1; approximately 500 for DQA1; approximately 570 for DPA1; roughly 470 for DPB1. A later genetic analysis used genome-wide SNP genotypes for about 60% of the roughly 670 donors, treating that subset as a discovery cohort. Study-level results and caveats: Some IMGT-functional V segments, including TRBV6-2 and TRBV6-3, could not be told apart with the 87-base-pair reads, so those segments were excluded. Most CMV-associated TCR beta chains appeared to be HLA-restricted in a later analysis, and the HLA associations seemed to be driven largely by CMV exposure. When HLA alleles, especially DR and DQ, strongly co-occurred, attributing TCR associations to individual alleles was difficult. Immune exposure information for the cohort was limited to CMV serostatus. Most TCR sequences were observed very rarely across donors, whereas some public TCRs were present in many individuals. Broadly in line with IMGT annotations, most TCR beta V segments showed up in productive rearrangements about 87% or about 30% of the time in an earlier analysis of approximately 640 of the donors. Specific HLA alleles were associated with more than 15,000 TCR beta sequences at a false discovery rate of 0.05 in a later analysis. The study gave a list of 150 to 200 TCR beta chains associated with cytomegalovirus. A later genetic analysis reported fewer N-insertions in productive TCRs among donors in an Asian-associated ancestry cluster than the 666-donor mean. In a later analysis, HLA-associated TCR beta chains showed more clonal expansion and lower generation probabilities than non-associated chains that were equally common. In a later genetic analysis, a missense DCLRE1C variant was associated with V-gene and J-gene trimming of TCR beta chains, and the association was replicated in an independent cohort. A further reported finding was that TCR beta sequences accurately predicted the HLA-A and HLA-B alleles for most subjects in the first cohort. The sequencing pipeline was judged likely to have produced a cluster of highly shared sequence variants as a technical artifact. The classifier was reported to diagnose cytomegalovirus status with high specificity and sensitivity in both the original and validation cohorts. The earlier analysis of approximately 590 of the donors excluded 15 to 20 rarely observed V segments, including chromosome 9 orphons, because counts were too low. According to the authors, the approach could potentially be generalized to other disease states and immunological phenotypes. Presence/absence analyses assumed roughly uniform sequencing depth across donors, an assumption that may not hold. Because HLA typing was missing for some donors at each locus, association tests included only the typed subset. Correlated functional status among segregating V segments might reflect linkage disequilibrium, but an unknown experimental factor could not be ruled out. A later analysis found that TCR association rates varied across HLA loci, with DRB1 alleles showing the most associated TCRs and HLA-C alleles the fewest. This cohort had only TCR beta chains sequenced, and the lack of alpha or paired-chain data limited which features could be detected. A later analysis reported that several top co-occurrence clusters appeared linked to parvovirus B19, influenza, CMV and Epstein-Barr virus. In vitro tests confirmed that a few of the cytomegalovirus-associated TCR beta chains recognize cytomegalovirus antigens.

Taken from cysteine to phenylalanine, the CDR3 has 15 residues. Only CDR3 DNA is held: 45 bases, read in frame from base 1. Looking up the germline V gene (reference sequence) yields CDR1 SGHKS and CDR2 YYEKEE. V drops 4 bases and J drops 0 bases, leaving 11 bases in between. The cohort consisted of 600 to 750 healthy bone marrow donors. All cohort members were sampled while nominally healthy, although unrecorded immune exposures were likely present. The donor was CMV seronegative and was included in the group of around 320 seronegative cohort members. A peripheral blood sample was collected from each donor, and TCR beta sequencing was performed on peripheral blood mononuclear cells. The Qiagen DNeasy Blood Extraction Kit was used to extract genomic DNA from the blood cell samples. The library was prepared using the immunoSEQ multiplex PCR assay. For the multiplex PCR, a mixture combining 60 forward primers for TCR Vbeta segments and 13 reverse primers for TCR Jbeta segments was used. Amplification of the CDR3 region of rearranged TCR beta genes was performed with a multiplex PCR assay on genomic DNA. The Illumina HiSeq System was used to sequence the amplified TCR beta libraries as 87-base-pair reads. In the paper's pipeline: In a later analysis, 70 million to 95 million unique TCR beta chains were counted across the approximately 640 repertoires, and around 10 million of these chains were shared by at least two donors. To remove PCR and sequencing errors, raw reads were error-corrected and collapsed into unique sequences using a nearest-neighbor algorithm that merged closely related sequences. CDR3 sequences were aligned to IMGT reference sequences to assign V, D and J gene segments. For a sequence to be retained, a match of at least six nucleotides to both a V gene segment and a J gene segment was required. A rearrangement counted as productive if the CDR3 had no stop codons and remained in frame with V and J, and every other rearrangement counted as non-productive. Following IMGT convention, CDR3 was defined as the stretch from the second conserved V-encoded cysteine to the conserved J-encoded phenylalanine. The earlier analysis of some 540 of the donors excluded any sequence lacking an unambiguous match to a single V gene segment. An earlier analysis of a few hundred of the donors called V segments functional above 56.7% productive rearrangements and segregating when the between-donor standard deviation exceeded 5%. A statistical classification framework was built for diagnosing cytomegalovirus status from the catalog of TCR beta chain sequences. V and J gene assignment, in a later analysis, came from comparing TCR nucleotide sequences with IMGT/GENE-DB human TR gene sequences. The TCRdist pipeline was used in a later analysis to assign CDR3 sequences and most-parsimonious VDJ recombination scenarios. A later analysis defined each TCR beta chain by its CDR3 amino acid sequence plus V-gene family, and excluded reads lacking a unique V-gene family. To address suspected cross-contamination and a sequencing artifact, a later analysis removed around 590 highly shared, low-generation-probability nucleotide sequences. In a later analysis, a clonal expansion index for each public chain was calculated from normalized within-repertoire ranks of inferred template counts. Generation probabilities in a later analysis came from a VDJ recombination model fitted to out-of-frame rearrangements, and those results were checked against IGoR. In a later analysis, TCR-TCR, TCR-HLA and TCR-CMV co-occurrence was scored with hypergeometric tests, and a repertoire-size bias correction was applied to TCR pairs. A later analysis estimated false discovery rates by permuting HLA or CMV assignments 20 times. A later analysis grouped co-occurring TCRs with DBSCAN, adding TCRdist sequence similarity when clustering within HLA-allele-positive subsets. Co-occurrence clustering excluded repertoires with fewer than 30,000 or more than 120,000 public chains, plus five with anomalous nucleotide sharing. As stored in TCRdb, this immuneACCESS dataset retains in-frame rearrangements with V and J assigned. A fraction of the clones does not appear; measured against another copy, unresolved V genes explain less than half of the discrepancy, and the remainder lacks a known reason. That table gives V, J and clone size, and the DNA gave D and trimming. This sample lists approximately 130,000 clones; approximately 80% were detected once. The ten top clones hold roughly 2.7% of the sample.

Notes on this clone: The specificity of this receptor is unknown. Qualities for individual bases were not recorded, and no much larger clone is one base off.

The sample comprised PBMCs. The rearranged chain carries TRBV5-5 and TRBJ2-1; tentative D gene TRBD1, with 6 bases matching. This receptor was identified in a man aged 45 to 65 in good health and CMV-seronegative. The DNA reads as follows: TGTGCCAGCAGCCCACAGGGTAGCTCCTACAATGAGCAGTTCTTC. It codes for CASSPQGSSYNEQFF.